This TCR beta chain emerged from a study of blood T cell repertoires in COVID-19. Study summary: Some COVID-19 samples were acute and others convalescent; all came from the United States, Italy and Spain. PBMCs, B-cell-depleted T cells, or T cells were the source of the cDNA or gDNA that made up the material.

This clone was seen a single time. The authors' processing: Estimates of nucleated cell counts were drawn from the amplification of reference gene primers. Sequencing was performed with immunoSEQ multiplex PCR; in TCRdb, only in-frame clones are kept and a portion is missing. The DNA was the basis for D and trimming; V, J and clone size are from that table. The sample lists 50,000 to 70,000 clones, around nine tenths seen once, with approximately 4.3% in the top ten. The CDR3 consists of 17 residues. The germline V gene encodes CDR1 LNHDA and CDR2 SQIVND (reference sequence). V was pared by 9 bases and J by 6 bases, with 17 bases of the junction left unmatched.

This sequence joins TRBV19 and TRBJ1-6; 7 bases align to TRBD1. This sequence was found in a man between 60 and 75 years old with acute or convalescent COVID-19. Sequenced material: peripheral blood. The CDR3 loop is CASSGTAFFGVNSPLHF. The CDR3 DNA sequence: TGTGCCAGCTCCGGGACAGCCTTTTTCGGAGTTAATTCACCCCTCCACTTT.